This passage covers 4 T cell receptor beta chains from one sample sequenced in a study of blood T cell repertoires in COVID-19 (dated by TCRdb to about 2020). To prepare the library, the immunoSEQ multiplex PCR assay was applied. The immuneACCESS repertoire file appears here via TCRdb, limited to in-frame rearrangements. These files lack a portion of the clones; in checked studies, under half of the deficit traces to unresolved V genes, and the cause of the others is not known. The table for this sample lists about 280,000 clones; roughly 85% of them were counted only once. About 2.5% of the sample is held by the ten biggest clonotypes. The sample was PBMCs or T cells enriched from blood (not recorded which). The receptor set was obtained from a woman aged 45 to 65 who had recovered from COVID-19.

The V call is TRBV30, the J call TRBJ1-5; a weak D match, TRBD1 (5 bases). The CDR3 contains 14 residues. Germline V gene lookup returns CDR1 GTSNPN and CDR2 SVGIG (reference sequence). Trimming pared 0 bases from V and 6 bases from J, leaving 12 bases between. CDR3 nucleotides: TGTGCCTGGAGTGTACGCAGGGTTAGTCAGCCCCAGCATTTT. Translating gives CAWSVRRVSQPQHF.

The chain carries TRBV2 and TRBJ2-5, with 7 bases fitting TRBD1. From germline, CDR1 is SNHLY and CDR2 FYNNEI. CDR3 size: 16 residues. The V segment lost 7 bases and the J segment 1 base; nucleotides outside the gene matches: 12. The CDR3 loop is CASKLDPGQSQETQYF. In DNA, the CDR3 is TGTGCCAGCAAATTAGATCCGGGACAGAGCCAAGAGACCCAGTACTTC.

The chain employs TRBV19 and TRBJ1-2; TRBD1 aligns across 10 bases. Losses at the gene ends were 3 bases for V and 5 bases for J; bases not matched to a gene: 6. Germline V gene lookup returns CDR1 LNHDA and CDR2 SQIVND (reference sequence). The CDR3 is 15 amino acids. CDR3 amino acids: CASSIRDRGEYGYTF. The DNA of the CDR3 is TGTGCCAGTAGTATCCGGGACAGGGGAGAATATGGCTACACCTTC.

V usage is TRBV6-6 and J usage is TRBJ2-1; 7 bases map to TRBD2. Germline V gene data show CDR1 as MNHNY and CDR2 as SVGAGI (reference sequence). After removal of 5 bases from V and 16 bases from J, the junction contained 11 bases not matched to a gene. CDR3 length: 12 residues. Here the CDR3 reads CASSPPGTNFFF. The CDR3 nucleotides read TGTGCCAGCAGTCCCCCCGGGACTAACTTTTTCTTC.